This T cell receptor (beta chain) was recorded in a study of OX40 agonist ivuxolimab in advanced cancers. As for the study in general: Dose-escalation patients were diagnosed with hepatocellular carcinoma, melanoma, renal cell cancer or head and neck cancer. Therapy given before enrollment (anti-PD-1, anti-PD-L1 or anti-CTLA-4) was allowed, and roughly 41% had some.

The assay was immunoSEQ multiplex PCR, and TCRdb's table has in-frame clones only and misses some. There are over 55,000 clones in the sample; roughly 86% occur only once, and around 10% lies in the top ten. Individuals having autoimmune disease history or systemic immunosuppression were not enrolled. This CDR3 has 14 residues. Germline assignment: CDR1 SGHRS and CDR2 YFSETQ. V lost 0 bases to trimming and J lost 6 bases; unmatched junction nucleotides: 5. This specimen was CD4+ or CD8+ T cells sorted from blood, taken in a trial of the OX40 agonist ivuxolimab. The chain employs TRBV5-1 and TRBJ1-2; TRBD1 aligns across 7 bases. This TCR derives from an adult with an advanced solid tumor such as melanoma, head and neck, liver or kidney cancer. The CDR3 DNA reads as TGCGCCAGCAGCTTGGAAGGGGGCTCGGATGGCTACACCTTC. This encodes CASSLEGGSDGYTF.